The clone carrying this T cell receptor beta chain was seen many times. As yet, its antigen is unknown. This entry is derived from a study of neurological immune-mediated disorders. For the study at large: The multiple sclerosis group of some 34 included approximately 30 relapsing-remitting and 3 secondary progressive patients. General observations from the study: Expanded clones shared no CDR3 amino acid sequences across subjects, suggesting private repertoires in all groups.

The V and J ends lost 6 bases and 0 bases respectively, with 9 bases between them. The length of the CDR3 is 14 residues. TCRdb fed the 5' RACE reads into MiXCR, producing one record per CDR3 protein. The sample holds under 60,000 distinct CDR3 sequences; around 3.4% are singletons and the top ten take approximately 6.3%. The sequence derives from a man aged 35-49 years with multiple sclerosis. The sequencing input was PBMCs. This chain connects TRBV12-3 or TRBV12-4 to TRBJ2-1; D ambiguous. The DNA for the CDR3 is TGTGCCAGCAGCCGCACGAGCTCCTACAATGAGCAGTTCTTC. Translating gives CASSRTSSYNEQFF.